Presented here are 17 T cell receptor beta chains from one specimen sequenced in a study of OX40 agonist ivuxolimab in advanced cancers. This table comes from immunoSEQ multiplex PCR, and its TCRdb copy is limited to in-frame clones, with some not included. The repertoire holds 67,000 or so clones, with roughly 85% as singletons. The starting material was CD4+ or CD8+ T cells sorted from blood, obtained in a trial of the OX40 agonist ivuxolimab. Receptors were obtained from an adult with an advanced solid tumor such as melanoma, head and neck, liver or kidney cancer.

The V call is TRBV5-1, the J call TRBJ2-3; TRBD2 matches 7 bases. The J segment lost 0 bases and the V segment lost 0 bases, leaving 7 bases of the junction unmatched. This CDR3 has 17 residues. Germline CDR1 SGHRS, CDR2 YFSETQ. CDR3 bases: TGCGCCAGCAGCTTGGTCCCTAGCGGAGCTAGCACAGATACGCAGTATTTT. Translated: CASSLVPSGASTDTQYF.

J is TRBJ2-6 and V is TRBV25-1, with 9 positions matching TRBD1. V shed 4 bases, J shed 2 bases, and the junction held 6 bases outside the gene matches. This CDR3 region has 17 residues. Germline assignment: CDR1 MGHDK and CDR2 SYGVNS. CDR3: CASSGGQGVAGANVLTF. The CDR3 bases are TGTGCCAGCAGTGGGGGACAGGGTGTAGCTGGGGCCAACGTCCTGACTTTC.

V and J are TRBV5-1 and TRBJ1-1, with 8 bases fitting TRBD1. V shed 4 bases, J shed 1 base, and the junction held 6 bases outside the gene matches. The CDR3 is made up of 15 amino acids. The germline CDR1 and CDR2 sequences are SGHRS and YFSETQ. The CDR3 DNA sequence: TGCGCCAGCAGCCCCCTCGACAGGGGGAACACTGAAGCTTTCTTT. This encodes CASSPLDRGNTEAFF. The full variable domain, in which reference TRBV5-1 and TRBJ1-1 provide the parts outside the CDR3, is KAGVTQTPRYLIKTRGQQVTLSCSPISGHRSVSWYQQTPGQGLQFLFEYFSETQRNKGNFPGRFSGRQFSNSRSEMNVSTLELGDSALYLCASSPLDRGNTEAFFGQGTRLTVV.

The J gene is TRBJ1-2, the V gene TRBV19; D gene unclear. The CDR3 runs 13 residues. Deletions cut 3 bases from V and 8 bases from J, with 13 bases between. CDR1 LNHDA and CDR2 SQIVND come from the germline V gene (reference sequence). The CDR3, as DNA: TGTGCCAGTAGTATGCGGGGTGAGGAAGGCTACACCTTC. Translated: CASSMRGEEGYTF.

This clone was observed once. The chain joins TRBV7-2 to TRBJ2-3, with 10 bases fitting TRBD2. V was pared by 6 bases and J by 3 bases, with 15 bases of the junction left unmatched. The CDR3 is made up of 18 amino acids. Per the germline V gene, CDR1 is SGHTA and CDR2 is FQGNSA. This CDR3 is CASSKGTSARGRTDTQYF. In nucleotides, the CDR3 is TGTGCCAGCAGTAAAGGGACTAGCGCCCGGGGAAGGACAGATACGCAGTATTTT.

The count of this clone is one. The V and J genes are TRBV30 and TRBJ1-2; 8 nucleotides align to TRBD1. The V gene end was trimmed by 3 bases and the J gene end by 8 bases; junction bases not matched to a gene: 8. Germline V CDR1 and CDR2: GTSNPN, SVGIG (reference sequence). This CDR3 contains 13 residues. The CDR3 nucleotides read TGTGCCTGGAGGTCCTCAGGGGGCTTAGGCTACACCTTC. Protein sequence: CAWRSSGGLGYTF.

The V and J genes are TRBV28 and TRBJ1-2; 12 bases map to TRBD1. CDR3 length: 15 amino acids. With V trimmed by 11 bases and J by 6 bases, 13 bases remained unmatched. Germline CDR1 MDHEN, CDR2 SYDVKM. CDR3 region: CAVPRGDRGRNGYTF. The CDR3 DNA reads as TGTGCCGTCCCGCGGGGGGACAGGGGGCGGAATGGCTACACCTTC.

In this sample, this clone turned up once. The genes are TRBV19 and TRBJ1-5; D is unresolved. Germline V gene sequence: CDR1 LNHDA, CDR2 SQIVND (reference sequence). The CDR3 runs 13 residues. V lost 5 bases and J lost 4, with 9 bases in between. The CDR3 region has the DNA TGTGCCAGTAGTTCCCGGCGGAATCAGCCCCAGCATTTT. Translated: CASSSRRNQPQHF.

The sample holds a few counts of this clone. The chain joins TRBV2 to TRBJ2-6; the D gene is possibly TRBD1 (6 bases). This CDR3 is 15 amino acids long. Trimming cost V 6 bases and J 7 bases, with 16 bases left between them. Per germline, CDR1 SNHLY and CDR2 FYNNEI. The CDR3 here is CASRATGTSANVLTF. As DNA, the CDR3 is TGTGCCAGCAGGGCTACAGGGACCTCTGCCAACGTCCTGACTTTC.

The V call is TRBV11-2, the J call TRBJ2-7; D is uncertain. Trimming took 1 base from V and 6 from J, leaving 10 bases between them. The CDR3 has 13 amino acids. The germline CDR1 and CDR2 sequences are SGHAT and FQNNGV. Here the CDR3 DNA reads TGTGCCAGCAGCTTAGTCGGTCAGTTCGAGCAGTACTTC. It codes for CASSLVGQFEQYF. Full variable domain (outside the CDR3, taken from reference TRBV11-2 and TRBJ2-7): EAGVAQSPRYKIIEKRQSVAFWCNPISGHATLYWYQQILGQGPKLLIQFQNNGVVDDSQLPKDRFSAERLKGVDSTLKIQPAKLEDSAVYLCASSLVGQFEQYFGPGTRLTVT.

V usage is TRBV10-3 and J usage is TRBJ2-1, with D maybe TRBD2 (6 bases). This CDR3 region has 16 residues. Germline V lookup: CDR1 ENHRY, CDR2 SYGVKD. V was cut by 11 bases and J by 6 bases, with 26 bases left in between. CDR3 region: CAVQTGSNSEGNEQFF. The CDR3 coding sequence is TGTGCCGTTCAAACCGGGTCAAATTCGGAGGGCAATGAGCAGTTCTTC.

CDR3 in amino acids: CASSVGEDSPLHF. The CDR3 region has the DNA TGTGCCAGCAGCGTAGGGGAAGACTCACCCCTCCACTTT. This chain links TRBV9 with TRBJ1-6; D remains unclear. From germline, CDR1 is SGDLS and CDR2 YYNGEE. The CDR3 is 13 amino acids. Deletions cut 0 bases from V and 10 bases from J, with 8 bases between. The full variable domain, its missing parts supplied by reference TRBV9 and TRBJ1-6, is DSGVTQTPKHLITATGQRVTLRCSPRSGDLSVYWYQQSLDQGLQFLIQYYNGEERAKGNILERFSAQQFPDLHSELNLSSLELGDSALYFCASSVGEDSPLHFGNGTRLTVT.

The CDR3 nucleotides are TGTGCCAGTACAGGGGGTTTAGGGGGCAATCAGCCCCAGCATTTT. Encoded protein: CASTGGLGGNQPQHF. The chain has TRBV19 and TRBJ1-5, with 7 positions matching TRBD1. J lost 2 bases, V lost 7 bases, and 8 bases had no gene match. CDR1 is LNHDA, CDR2 SQIVND, per germline (reference sequence). This CDR3 is 15 amino acids long.

The gene calls are TRBV11-1 and TRBJ2-3, with D unclear. V was pared by 5 bases and J by 7 bases, with 10 bases between. This CDR3 has 12 amino acids. Germline-derived CDR1 and CDR2 are SGHAT and FQDESV (reference sequence). The CDR3 reads CASSRSANTQYF. DNA for the CDR3: TGTGCCAGCAGCAGGTCAGCAAATACGCAGTATTTT.

This clone was seen once. V is TRBV11-2 and J is TRBJ2-3; 7 bases line up with TRBD2. Trimming took 5 bases from V and 1 from J; bases not matched to a gene: 9. The germline CDR1 and CDR2 sequences are SGHAT and FQNNGV. The CDR3 runs to 16 residues. As DNA, the CDR3 is TGTGCCAGCAGCCCCGCCCGGGGAGGGGGCACAGATACGCAGTATTTT. This gives the protein CASSPARGGGTDTQYF.

This clone was found once. The chain employs TRBV5-5 and TRBJ1-2; D ambiguous. This CDR3 contains 14 residues. Trimming took off 2 bases at V and 4 bases at J, with 12 bases between the two ends. Looked up from germline, CDR1 is SGHKS and CDR2 is YYEKEE (reference sequence). CDR3 in amino acids: CASSFTGDAYGYTF. CDR3 sequence (DNA): TGTGCCAGCAGCTTCACCGGGGATGCCTATGGCTACACCTTC.

A single count supports this clone. The chain carries TRBV28 and TRBJ1-5, with 7 bases that match TRBD1. Germline V gives CDR1 MDHEN, CDR2 SYDVKM. The V gene end was trimmed by 4 bases and the J gene end by 3 bases; junction bases not matched to a gene: 15. CDR3 size: 18 residues. The CDR3 DNA is TGTGCCAGCAGTTCCTACCCGGGACAGACTTATATCAATCAGCCCCAGCATTTT. Translated: CASSSYPGQTYINQPQHF.